These T cell receptor beta chains were read from a single sample in a study of T cell repertoires in cytomegalovirus infection. TCRdb redid the calling of the reads with MiXCR, one entry per CDR3 protein. The sample has approximately 220,000 distinct CDR3 sequences; approximately 40% are singletons. These receptors lack a known antigen. Sequenced here: CD8+ T cells from cultured PBMCs, sampled from culture after CMV antigen stimulation. The receptors here all came from a human donor in good health (CMV status not recorded). Some clones in this sample may be carry-over from other donors' samples. CDR3s include the opening cysteine and the closing phenylalanine or tryptophan. D genes are given only for firm matches. Expanded clones get a size class; other rows say once, few or many, or leave the size out.

J gene | V gene | D gene | clone size | CDR3 protein | CDR3 DNA
TRBJ2-5 | TRBV4-1 | . | . | CASSQGGGGRETQYF | TGCGCCAGCAGCCAAGGAGGGGGCGGGAGAGAGACCCAGTACTTC
TRBJ2-2 | TRBV7-8 | TRBD2 | . | CASSSRGSGRGGELFF | TGTGCCAGCAGCTCCAGGGGTAGCGGGAGGGGCGGGGAGCTGTTTTTT
TRBJ2-4 | TRBV13 | TRBD2 | . | CASSQTSGWAKNIQYF | TGTGCCAGCAGCCAGACTAGCGGGTGGGCCAAAAACATTCAGTACTTC
TRBJ2-3 | TRBV7-9 | . | . | CASSNTGPDTQYF | TGTGCCAGCAGCAACACTGGGCCAGATACGCAGTATTTT
TRBJ1-1 | TRBV12-3/TRBV12-4 | . | . | CASSYTEAFF | TGTGCCAGCAGTTATACTGAAGCTTTCTTT
TRBJ2-1 | TRBV7-4 | TRBD2 | . | CASSSGTRGFYNEQFF | TGTGCCAGCAGCTCCGGGACTAGAGGTTTCTACAATGAGCAGTTCTTC
TRBJ2-1 | TRBV4-2 | TRBD2 | . | CASSLGAGASYNEQFF | TGTGCCAGCAGCCTCGGGGCGGGAGCTTCCTACAATGAGCAGTTCTTC
TRBJ1-2 | TRBV5-4 | . | few | CASSSPGANYGYTF | TGTGCCAGCAGCTCCCCTGGTGCTAACTATGGCTACACCTTC
TRBJ2-1 | TRBV11-3 | TRBD2 | many | CASSALSGGRLDEQFF | TGTGCCAGCAGCGCCTTGTCCGGCGGGAGGCTGGATGAGCAGTTCTTC
TRBJ1-1 | TRBV27 | . | . | CASSRGGWGEAFF | TGTGCCAGCAGCCGCGGGGGTTGGGGTGAAGCTTTCTTT
TRBJ2-1 | TRBV5-1 | . | few | CASSDPISGSSYNEQFF | TGCGCCAGCAGCGACCCCATTTCAGGGAGCTCCTACAATGAGCAGTTCTTC
TRBJ2-4 | TRBV19 | . | many | CASSHGPGDIQYF | TGTGCCAGTAGTCACGGCCCCGGGGACATTCAGTACTTC
TRBJ2-7 | TRBV7-9 | TRBD2 | . | CASSHPLAGIRYEQYF | TGTGCCAGCAGCCACCCCTTAGCGGGGATTCGATACGAGCAGTACTTC
TRBJ1-4 | TRBV7-6 | . | . | CASSFGGGRTNEKLFF | TGTGCCAGCAGCTTCGGCGGGGGAAGAACTAATGAAAAACTGTTTTTT
TRBJ1-6 | TRBV20-1 | TRBD1 | . | CSARESLPGQGEGSPLHF | TGCAGTGCTAGGGAATCTCTACCGGGACAGGGCGAGGGTTCACCCCTCCACTTT
TRBJ2-7 | TRBV27 | TRBD2 | . | CASSLSSGAGGRYEQYF | TGTGCCAGCAGTTTATCATCTGGAGCGGGAGGAAGGTACGAGCAGTACTTC
TRBJ1-5 | TRBV27 | TRBD1 | . | CASSPRTGFGQPQHF | TGTGCCAGCAGTCCCAGGACAGGGTTCGGGCAGCCCCAGCATTTT
TRBJ2-5 | TRBV29-1 | TRBD1 | . | CSVDPGTAEETQYF | TGCAGCGTTGATCCCGGGACAGCAGAAGAGACCCAGTACTTC
TRBJ1-1 | TRBV19 | . | few | CASRAQMNTEAFF | TGTGCCAGTAGAGCACAAATGAACACTGAAGCTTTCTTT
TRBJ1-3 | TRBV7-9 | . | . | CASRWSEGSGNTIYF | TGTGCCAGCAGATGGAGTGAGGGATCTGGAAACACCATATATTTT
TRBJ1-3 | TRBV2 | TRBD1 | . | CASSEAGGRVGSGNTIYF | TGTGCCAGCAGTGAAGCAGGGGGCAGGGTTGGCTCTGGAAACACCATATATTTT
TRBJ1-6 | TRBV2 | . | . | CASSDTGGSPLHF | TGTGCCAGCAGTGATACGGGGGGTTCACCCCTCCACTTT
TRBJ1-2 | TRBV6-2/TRBV6-3 | TRBD1 | few | CASSYSWTGANYGYTF | TGTGCCAGCAGTTACTCCTGGACAGGAGCTAACTATGGCTACACCTTC
TRBJ1-1 | TRBV7-2 | . | many | CASSFNDGQNTEAFF | TGTGCCAGCAGCTTCAACGACGGACAGAACACTGAAGCTTTCTTT
TRBJ2-3 | TRBV7-9 | . | . | CASSSVLGSTDTQYF | TGTGCCAGCAGCTCTGTCCTAGGCAGCACAGATACGCAGTATTTT
TRBJ1-1 | TRBV7-6 | TRBD1 | many | CASSLGQGTRTEAFF | TGTGCCAGCAGCTTAGGACAGGGGACGAGAACTGAAGCTTTCTTT
TRBJ1-2 | TRBV7-9 | . | . | CASSLLTLSNYGYTF | TGTGCCAGCAGCTTGTTGACACTTTCTAACTATGGCTACACCTTC
TRBJ2-2 | TRBV7-6 | TRBD2 | once | CASSLKGLAGTGELFF | TGTGCCAGCAGCCTAAAGGGACTAGCTGGCACCGGGGAGCTGTTTTTT
TRBJ2-1 | TRBV27 | TRBD1 | . | CASAWGQGNEQFF | TGTGCCAGCGCTTGGGGACAGGGGAATGAGCAGTTCTTC